This TCR beta chain was recovered during a study of CD4 T cells in relation to SARS-CoV-2 and coronaviruses. Measured with immunoSEQ multiplex PCR; TCRdb has only the in-frame clones, and not every one. The sample gives approximately 17,000 clones, 70% to 80% of which show up once; around a sixth is in the top ten. Unexposed donor CD4+ T cells date from about 2010-2018, before the COVID-19 pandemic. After less than 11 days of culture, CD4+ T cells were isolated. Testing used SARS-CoV-2 S/N and four cold-coronavirus spikes on unexposed-donor CD4+ T cells, cells permitting. The CDR3 is 14 residues long. Trimming shortened V by 6 bases and J by 1 base, and 12 bases separated the two germline ends. Germline CDR1 and CDR2: PRHDT and FYEKMQ (reference sequence). Note on this clone: What it binds is not known.

Input material: CD4+ T cells from PBMCs, cultured in vitro. The rearrangement uses TRBV13 and TRBJ2-5; D is possibly TRBD2 (5 bases). This TCR was recovered from a human donor in good health. CDR3 loop: CASREVGSQETQYF. CDR3 in DNA: TGTGCCAGCAGGGAAGTAGGGAGCCAAGAGACCCAGTACTTC.